Below are 20 T cell receptor beta chains sequenced from a single sample in a study of regulatory T cells in long-lasting Graves disease. Sequencing libraries for TCR beta were prepared with iRepertoire HTBI primers and Arm-PCR of CDR3 regions. MiXCR, run by TCRdb on the multiplex PCR reads, gives a single entry per CDR3 protein. Altogether some 220,000 distinct CDR3 sequences are present, around 19% being singletons, with the ten largest covering around 11%. As for time point: newly diagnosed GD, antithyroid drugs for less than 3 months. Making the TCR library involved RNA that had been extracted from PBMCs. The same data also contributed to another study, on T cells in Graves' hyperthyroidism and ophthalmopathy.

This specimen consisted of peripheral blood mononuclear cells (PBMCs), obtained at new diagnosis, from a patient treated with antithyroid drugs. All receptors come from a woman aged 25 to 39 with Graves disease.

In its sample, this clonotype was seen a few times. The chain has TRBV4-1 and TRBJ1-2; TRBD1 matches 11 bases. Germline lookup yields CDR1 MGHRA and CDR2 YSYEKL. With V trimmed by 5 bases and J by 4 bases, 6 bases remained unmatched. This CDR3 comprises 15 residues. The DNA of the CDR3 is TGCGCCAGCAGCTCACCGGGACAGGGGGTCTATGGCTACACCTTC. Residues: CASSSPGQGVYGYTF.

This sequence joins TRBV11-1 and TRBJ2-3, with 8 bases fitting TRBD2. Germline CDR1 SGHAT, CDR2 FQDESV (reference sequence). V lost 3 bases, J lost 1 base, and 3 bases stayed unmatched. The CDR3 spans 15 residues. The CDR3, as DNA: TGTGCCAGCAGCTTTAGCGGGATCGGCACAGATACGCAGTATTTT. Translating it yields CASSFSGIGTDTQYF.

In this sample, this clonotype turned up many times. The chain joins TRBV7-2 to TRBJ2-4; TRBD2 matches 14 bases. Per the germline V gene, CDR1 is SGHTA and CDR2 is FQGNSA. The CDR3 extends over 17 amino acids. J gave up 4 bases and V 3 bases, and 5 bases lay outside the gene matches. The CDR3, as DNA: TGTGCCAGCAGCTTCACGGGACTAGCGGGGGAAAAAAACATTCAGTACTTC. Protein sequence: CASSFTGLAGEKNIQYF.

This clonotype was counted between two and nine times. This chain links TRBV6-1 with TRBJ1-5; D is perhaps TRBD1 (5 bases). Per the germline V gene, CDR1 is MNHNS and CDR2 is SASEGT. The length of the CDR3 is 17 residues. V shed 5 bases and J shed 0 bases, with 17 bases lying between them. The CDR3 DNA reads as TGTGCCAGCAGTCTATGGGGCGGGAGCCTTAGCAATCAGCCCCAGCATTTT. Translated: CASSLWGGSLSNQPQHF.

This clonotype was recorded many times. This chain's CDR3 is CASRPEDTGELFF. The CDR3 coding sequence is TGCGCCAGCCGACCAGAGGACACCGGGGAGCTGTTTTTT. The chain couples TRBV5-1 to TRBJ2-2; no firm D call. This CDR3 comprises 13 residues. Deletions cut 7 bases from V and 3 bases from J, with 10 bases between. Germline CDR1 is SGHRS and CDR2 is YFSETQ.

This chain joins TRBV2 and TRBJ1-6; D is uncertain. This CDR3 has 12 residues. Germline CDR1 and CDR2: SNHLY and FYNNEI. Trimming removed 8 bases from V and 6 bases from J, with 8 bases in between. The CDR3 DNA sequence: TGTGCCAGCGTCGGTTTTAATTCACCCCTCCACTTT. Translation: CASVGFNSPLHF.

This clonotype was observed many times. The chain couples TRBV11-2 to TRBJ2-5, with 12 bases identical to TRBD1. The junction had 5 bases not matched to a gene; V was cut back by 4 bases and J by 5 bases. This CDR3 spans 15 amino acids. Per the germline V gene, CDR1 is SGHAT and CDR2 is FQNNGV. The CDR3 region is CASSSGTGGWETQYF. DNA of the CDR3: TGTGCCAGCAGCTCAGGGACAGGGGGCTGGGAGACCCAGTACTTC.

The chain couples TRBV4-1 to TRBJ1-1, with D possibly TRBD1 on 5 matching bases. Trimming left V 0 bases short and J 1 base short, with 15 bases between. From germline, CDR1 is MGHRA and CDR2 YSYEKL. This CDR3 is 17 amino acids long. The CDR3 loop reads CASSQEVGGGANTEAFF. The CDR3 DNA reads as TGCGCCAGCAGCCAAGAAGTAGGAGGAGGGGCGAACACTGAAGCTTTCTTT.

The chain combines TRBV27 with TRBJ1-2, with D maybe TRBD1 (5 bases). V lost 1 base and J lost 4, with 13 bases in between. Germline V gene lookup returns CDR1 MNHEY and CDR2 SMNVEV (reference sequence). The CDR3 runs 15 residues. CDR3 nucleotide sequence: TGTGCCAGCAGTTTATTGGTCCCGGGGGGCTATGGCTACACCTTC. Its translation: CASSLLVPGGYGYTF.

The CDR3 DNA reads as TGTGCCAGCAGCTCCCAGGGTCGAGCGGGAGGCAAAAAGACCCAGTACTTC. Its protein product is CASSSQGRAGGKKTQYF. This sequence joins TRBV3-1 and TRBJ2-5; 9 bases agree with TRBD2. The germline gives CDR1 LGHDT, CDR2 YNNKEL (reference sequence). The CDR3 runs 17 residues. Trimming cost V 5 bases and J 6 bases; bases outside gene matches: 16.

In its sample, this clonotype was seen many times. The J gene is TRBJ2-7, the V gene TRBV2; D call uncertain. This CDR3 region has 13 residues. In germline, CDR1 is SNHLY, CDR2 FYNNEI. V lost 2 bases and J 1 base, leaving 6 bases between the germline ends. The CDR3 loop reads CASSEWVSYEQYF. The CDR3 DNA is TGTGCCAGCAGTGAATGGGTATCCTACGAGCAGTACTTC.

For the CDR3, the DNA is TGCAGTGCCGACGCGGACAGGGGTCATAGTGGCTACACCTTC. It yields the protein CSADADRGHSGYTF. V usage is TRBV20-1 and J usage is TRBJ1-2; TRBD1 matches at 9 bases. Germline V gene data show CDR1 as DFQATT and CDR2 as SNEGSKA (reference sequence). J gave up 7 bases and V 6 bases, and 12 bases lay outside the gene matches. This CDR3 is built from 14 residues.

V usage is TRBV15 and J usage is TRBJ1-2; D gene ambiguous. Per germline, CDR1 LNHNV and CDR2 YYDKDF (reference sequence). The CDR3 covers 12 residues. V was clipped by 0 bases and J by 8 bases, with 7 bases between them. The CDR3 DNA is TGTGCCACCAGCAGAGATCTCTCGGGCTACACCTTC. Its translation is CATSRDLSGYTF.

This clonotype was detected many times. The rearrangement uses TRBV6-1 and TRBJ2-7; D ambiguous. Germline V gene lookup returns CDR1 MNHNS and CDR2 SASEGT. Trimming removed 5 bases from V and 9 bases from J, with 11 bases in between. The CDR3 is 11 residues long. The CDR3 loop reads CASSLGVGQYF. The CDR3 region has the DNA TGTGCCAGCAGTCTCGGAGTGGGGCAGTACTTC.

This clonotype was seen more than once but under ten times. The V call is TRBV9, the J call TRBJ2-7, with TRBD1 matching 9 bases. V dropped 3 bases and J dropped 3; count of bases not matched to a gene: 1. Germline V gene sequence: CDR1 SGDLS, CDR2 YYNGEE. The CDR3 has 13 amino acids. The CDR3 loop is CASSGTGDYEQYF. In nucleotides, the CDR3 is TGTGCCAGCAGCGGGACAGGGGACTACGAGCAGTACTTC.

This clonotype was detected ten times or more. The chain couples TRBV10-3 to TRBJ1-5; no reliable D call. The CDR3 has 15 amino acids. V was shortened by 7 bases and J by 6 bases, with 19 bases between the two germline ends. Germline CDR1 and CDR2: ENHRY and SYGVKD. CDR3 DNA: TGTGCCATCACCCCGGGAGGGTCGTTGGGTCAGCCCCAGCATTTT. It yields the protein CAITPGGSLGQPQHF.

This clonotype was seen a handful of times. The rearrangement joins TRBV6-2 or TRBV6-3 to TRBJ2-5, with TRBD2 as a possible D gene (6 bases). The CDR3 totals 15 residues. Germline CDR1 MNHEY, CDR2 SVGEGT. V was clipped by 5 bases and J by 5 bases, with 18 bases between them. CDR3 bases: TGTGCCAGCAGTACTACCTGGAGGGCCGGGGAGACCCAGTACTTC. It yields the protein CASSTTWRAGETQYF.

A note on this clonotype: A far larger clone is one base from this, pointing to a likely read error. This chain links TRBV7-2 with TRBJ1-1; the D gene is possibly TRBD1 (5 bases). CDR3 length: 14 residues. V gave up 6 bases and J gave up 4 bases, with 15 bases separating them. Germline V gene lookup returns CDR1 SGHTA and CDR2 FQGNSA. CDR3 in amino acids: CASSQSYRSTEAFF. CDR3 in DNA: TGTGCCAGCAGTCAATCTTACAGGAGCACTGAAGCTTTCTTT.

This clonotype was detected ten times or more. A junction boundary mismatches the germline segment, possibly from a read error. The chain joins TRBV10-3 to TRBJ1-5; maybe TRBD1 (6 bases). The germline CDR1 and CDR2 sequences are ENHRY and SYGVKD. The CDR3 sequence is 13 residues long. CDR3 nucleotides: TGTGCCATCAGCGAGAGGGACACCCAGCCCCGGCATTTT. As protein: CAISERDTQPRHF.

There are many counts of this clonotype. The chain is built from TRBV28 and TRBJ1-2; maybe TRBD1 (6 bases). CDR3 length equals 14 residues. The germline CDR1 and CDR2 sequences are MDHEN and SYDVKM. V lost 3 bases and J 8 bases, leaving 16 bases between the germline ends. The CDR3 protein is CASSFNGGQEGYTF. The DNA of the CDR3 is TGTGCCAGCAGTTTTAACGGGGGGCAAGAAGGCTACACCTTC.